The entry below gives a single TCR beta chain sequence along with its context. Its antigen is as yet unknown. The authors took one heparinised blood draw, averaging around 120 mL, from each donor. This CDR3 comprises 21 residues. V was pared by 3 bases and J by 0 bases, with 11 bases of the junction left unmatched. Per germline, CDR1 KGHSH and CDR2 LQKENI. The sample comes from a study of beta chain features in type 1 diabetes. Sequencing targeted expressed TCRB transcripts, as all isolated RNA had been reverse transcribed. The assay was immunoSEQ multiplex PCR, and TCRdb's table has in-frame clones only and misses some. The sample includes about 180,000 clones, about 12% of them seen just once. Points from the study as a whole: Within patients, naive, central memory and Treg TCRB repertoires seemed more similar than within healthy donors.

The specimen was central memory CD4+ T cells from blood. This receptor was identified in a woman younger than 30 in good health. V usage is TRBV18 and J usage is TRBJ2-6, with 13 bases fitting TRBD2. The CDR3 coding sequence is TGTGCCAGCTCACCCCGGGGACTAGCGGGAAAGGCCAGCTCTGGGGCCAACGTCCTGACTTTC. Amino acids: CASSPRGLAGKASSGANVLTF.